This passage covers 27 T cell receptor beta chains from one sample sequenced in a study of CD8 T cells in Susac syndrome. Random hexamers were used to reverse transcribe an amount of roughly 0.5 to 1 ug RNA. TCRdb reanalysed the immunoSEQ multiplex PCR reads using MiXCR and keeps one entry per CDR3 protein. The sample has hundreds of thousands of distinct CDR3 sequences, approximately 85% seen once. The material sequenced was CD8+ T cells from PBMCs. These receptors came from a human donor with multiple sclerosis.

The CDR3, as DNA: TGTGCCAGCAGCCCGACACATGACAGAGACACTGAAGCTTTCTTT. This sequence encodes CASSPTHDRDTEAFF. The V gene is TRBV5-5, the J gene TRBJ1-1, with a weak D call TRBD1 (5 bases). V gave up 4 bases and J gave up 3 bases, with 16 bases separating them. This CDR3 comprises 15 residues. Germline lookup yields CDR1 SGHKS and CDR2 YYEKEE (reference sequence).

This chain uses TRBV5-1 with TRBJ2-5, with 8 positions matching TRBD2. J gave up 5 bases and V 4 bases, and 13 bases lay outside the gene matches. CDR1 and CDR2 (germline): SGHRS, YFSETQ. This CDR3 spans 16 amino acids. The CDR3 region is CASSLGGAHGEETQYF. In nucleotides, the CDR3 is TGCGCCAGCAGCCTCGGGGGGGCGCATGGGGAGGAGACCCAGTACTTC.

As DNA, the CDR3 is TGTGCCAGCAGTCCCCGGGACGTAAATTCACCCCTCCACTTT. Protein: CASSPRDVNSPLHF. The chain couples TRBV27 to TRBJ1-6; D perhaps matches TRBD1 (5 bases). Germline values: CDR1 MNHEY, CDR2 SMNVEV (reference sequence). V dropped 5 bases and J dropped 7 bases, with 12 bases sitting between them. The CDR3 has 14 residues.

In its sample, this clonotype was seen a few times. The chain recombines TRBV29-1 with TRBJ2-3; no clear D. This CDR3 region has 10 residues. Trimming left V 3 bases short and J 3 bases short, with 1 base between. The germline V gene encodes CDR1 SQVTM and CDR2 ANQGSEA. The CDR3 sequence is CSVETDTQYF. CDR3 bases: TGCAGCGTTGAGACAGATACGCAGTATTTT.

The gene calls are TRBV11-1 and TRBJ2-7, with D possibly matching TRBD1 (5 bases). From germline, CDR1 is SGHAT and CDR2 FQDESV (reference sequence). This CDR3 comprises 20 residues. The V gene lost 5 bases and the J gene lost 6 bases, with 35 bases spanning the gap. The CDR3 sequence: CASSGTSGPRGYGYYVEQYF. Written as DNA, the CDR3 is TGTGCCAGCAGCGGAACTTCAGGGCCCCGAGGCTACGGCTACTACGTCGAGCAGTACTTC.

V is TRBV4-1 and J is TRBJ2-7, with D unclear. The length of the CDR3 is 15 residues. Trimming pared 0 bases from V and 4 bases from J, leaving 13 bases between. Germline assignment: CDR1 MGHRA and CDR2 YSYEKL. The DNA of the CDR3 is TGCGCCAGCAGCCAAGATTCCGGCTCGCGGTACGAGCAGTACTTC. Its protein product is CASSQDSGSRYEQYF.

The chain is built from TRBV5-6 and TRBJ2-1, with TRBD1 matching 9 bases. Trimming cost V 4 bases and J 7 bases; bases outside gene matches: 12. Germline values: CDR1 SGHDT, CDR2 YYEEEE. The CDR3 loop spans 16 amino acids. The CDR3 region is CASSIRDRALVNEQFF. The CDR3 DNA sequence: TGTGCCAGCAGCATAAGGGACAGGGCTCTAGTGAATGAGCAGTTCTTC.

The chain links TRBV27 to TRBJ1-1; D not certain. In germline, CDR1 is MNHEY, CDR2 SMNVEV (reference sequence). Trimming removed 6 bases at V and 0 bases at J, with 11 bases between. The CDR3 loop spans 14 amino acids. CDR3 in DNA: TGTGCCAGCAGCCCCTACGGGGTGAACACTGAAGCTTTCTTT. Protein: CASSPYGVNTEAFF.

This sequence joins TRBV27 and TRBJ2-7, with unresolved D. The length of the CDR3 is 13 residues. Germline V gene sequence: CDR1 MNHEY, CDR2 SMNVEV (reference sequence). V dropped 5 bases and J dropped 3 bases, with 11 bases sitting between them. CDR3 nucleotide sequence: TGTGCCAGCAGTCAATCTCCGGGCTACGAGCAGTACTTC. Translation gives CASSQSPGYEQYF.

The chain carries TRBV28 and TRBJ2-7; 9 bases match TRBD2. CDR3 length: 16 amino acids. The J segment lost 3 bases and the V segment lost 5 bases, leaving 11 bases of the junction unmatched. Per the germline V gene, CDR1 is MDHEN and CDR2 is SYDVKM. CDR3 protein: CASSTPAGGGVYEQYF. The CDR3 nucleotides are TGTGCCAGCAGTACCCCAGCGGGAGGAGGTGTCTACGAGCAGTACTTC.

DNA of the CDR3: TGTGCCAACGACAGACTCCCCTATGGCTACACCTTC. This encodes CANDRLPYGYTF. The gene calls are TRBV10-3 and TRBJ1-2; possible D gene TRBD1, 5 bases. The CDR3 consists of 12 residues. Germline CDR1 is ENHRY and CDR2 is SYGVKD. V gave up 10 bases and J gave up 4 bases, with 13 bases separating them.

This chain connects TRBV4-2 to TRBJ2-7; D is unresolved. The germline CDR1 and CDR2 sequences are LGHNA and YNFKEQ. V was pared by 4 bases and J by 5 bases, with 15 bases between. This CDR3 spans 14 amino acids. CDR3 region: CASSLIMGNHEQYF. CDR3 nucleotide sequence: TGTGCCAGCAGCCTCATTATGGGGAACCACGAGCAGTACTTC.

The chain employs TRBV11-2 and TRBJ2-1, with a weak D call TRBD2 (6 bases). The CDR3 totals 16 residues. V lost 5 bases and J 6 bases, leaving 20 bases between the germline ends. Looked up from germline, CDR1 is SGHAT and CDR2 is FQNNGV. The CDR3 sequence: CASSGWRRGGRNEQFF. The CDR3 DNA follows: TGTGCCAGCAGCGGGTGGAGGCGGGGAGGACGCAATGAGCAGTTCTTC.

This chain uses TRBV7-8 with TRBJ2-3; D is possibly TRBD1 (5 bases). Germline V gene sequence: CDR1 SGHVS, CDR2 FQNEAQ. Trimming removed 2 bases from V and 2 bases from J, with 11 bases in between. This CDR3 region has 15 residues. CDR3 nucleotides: TGTGCCAGCAGCTTAACAACAGGCCCCACAGATACGCAGTATTTT. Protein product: CASSLTTGPTDTQYF.

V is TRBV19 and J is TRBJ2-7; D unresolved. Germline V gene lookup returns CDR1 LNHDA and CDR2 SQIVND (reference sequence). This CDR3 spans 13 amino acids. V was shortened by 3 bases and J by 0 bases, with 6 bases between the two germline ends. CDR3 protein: CASSMHSSYEQYF. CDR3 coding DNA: TGTGCCAGTAGTATGCACAGCTCCTACGAGCAGTACTTC.

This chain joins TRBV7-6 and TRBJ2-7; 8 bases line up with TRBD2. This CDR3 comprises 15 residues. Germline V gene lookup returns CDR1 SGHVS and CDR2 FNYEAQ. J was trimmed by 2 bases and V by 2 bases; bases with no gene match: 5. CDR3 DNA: TGTGCCAGCAGCTTATCAGCGGGAGCTGCCTACGAGCAGTACTTC. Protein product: CASSLSAGAAYEQYF.

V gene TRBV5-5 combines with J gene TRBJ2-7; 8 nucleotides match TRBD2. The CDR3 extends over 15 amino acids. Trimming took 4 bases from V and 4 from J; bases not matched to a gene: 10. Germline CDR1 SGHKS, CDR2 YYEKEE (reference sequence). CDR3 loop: CASSLAGGSGYEQYF. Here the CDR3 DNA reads TGTGCCAGCAGCCTCGCGGGAGGAAGTGGTTACGAGCAGTACTTC.

CDR3 in amino acids: CASSRLAGSIYEQYF. The CDR3 nucleotides are TGTGCCAGCAGCCGACTAGCGGGAAGTATTTACGAGCAGTACTTC. The chain has TRBV7-6 and TRBJ2-7, with TRBD2 matching 11 bases. V lost 5 bases, J lost 4 bases, and 7 bases stayed unmatched. CDR3 size: 15 residues. Germline V gives CDR1 SGHVS, CDR2 FNYEAQ.

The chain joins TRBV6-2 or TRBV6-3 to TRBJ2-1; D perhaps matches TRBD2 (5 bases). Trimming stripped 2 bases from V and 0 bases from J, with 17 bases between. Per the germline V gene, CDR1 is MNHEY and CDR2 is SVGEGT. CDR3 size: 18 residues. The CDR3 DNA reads TGTGCCAGCAGTTACGACGAACGTGGACTCAGCTCCTACAATGAGCAGTTCTTC. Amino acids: CASSYDERGLSSYNEQFF.

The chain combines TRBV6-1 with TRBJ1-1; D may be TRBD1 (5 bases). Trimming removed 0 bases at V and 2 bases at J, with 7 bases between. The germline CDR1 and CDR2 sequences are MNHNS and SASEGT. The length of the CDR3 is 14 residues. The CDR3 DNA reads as TGTGCCAGCAGTGAAGCGCAGGGTAACACTGAAGCTTTCTTT. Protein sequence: CASSEAQGNTEAFF.

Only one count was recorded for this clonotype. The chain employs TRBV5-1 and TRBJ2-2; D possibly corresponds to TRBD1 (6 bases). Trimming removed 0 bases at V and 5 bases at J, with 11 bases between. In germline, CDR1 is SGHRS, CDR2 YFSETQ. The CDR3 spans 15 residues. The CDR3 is CASSLVPGATGELFF. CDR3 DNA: TGCGCCAGCAGCTTGGTTCCAGGGGCGACCGGGGAGCTGTTTTTT.

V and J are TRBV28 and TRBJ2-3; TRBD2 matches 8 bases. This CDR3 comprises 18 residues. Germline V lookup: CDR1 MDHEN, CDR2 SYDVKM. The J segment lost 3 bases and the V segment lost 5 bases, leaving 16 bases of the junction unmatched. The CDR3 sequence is CASSTLKQREYGTDTQYF. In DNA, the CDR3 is TGTGCCAGCAGTACACTCAAGCAGCGGGAGTATGGGACAGATACGCAGTATTTT.

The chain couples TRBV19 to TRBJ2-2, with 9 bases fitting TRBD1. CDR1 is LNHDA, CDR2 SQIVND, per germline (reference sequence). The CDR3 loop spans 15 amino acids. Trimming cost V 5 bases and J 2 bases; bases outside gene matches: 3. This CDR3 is CASSGQGSNTGELFF. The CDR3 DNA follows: TGTGCCAGTAGTGGACAGGGGAGCAACACCGGGGAGCTGTTTTTT. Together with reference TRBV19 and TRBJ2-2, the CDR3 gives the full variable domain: DGGITQSPKYLFRKEGQNVTLSCEQNLNHDAMYWYRQDPGQGLRLIYYSQIVNDFQKGDIAEGYSVSREKKESFPLTVTSAQKNPTAFYLCASSGQGSNTGELFFGEGSRLTVL.

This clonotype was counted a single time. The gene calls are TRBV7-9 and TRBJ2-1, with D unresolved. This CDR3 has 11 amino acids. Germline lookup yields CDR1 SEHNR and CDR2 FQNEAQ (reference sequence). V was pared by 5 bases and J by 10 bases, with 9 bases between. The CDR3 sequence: CASSEVPEQFF. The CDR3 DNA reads TGTGCCAGCAGCGAGGTCCCCGAGCAGTTCTTC.

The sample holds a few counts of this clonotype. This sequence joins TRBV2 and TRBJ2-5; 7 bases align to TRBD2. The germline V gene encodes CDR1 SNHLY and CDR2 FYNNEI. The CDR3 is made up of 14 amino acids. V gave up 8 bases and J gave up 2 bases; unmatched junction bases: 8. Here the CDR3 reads CASRRDYSQETQYF. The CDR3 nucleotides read TGTGCCAGCCGAAGGGACTACTCGCAAGAGACCCAGTACTTC. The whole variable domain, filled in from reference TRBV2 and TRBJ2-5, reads EPEVTQTPSHQVTQMGQEVILRCVPISNHLYFYWYRQILGQKVEFLVSFYNNEISEKSEIFDDQFSVERPDGSNFTLKIRSTKLEDSAMYFCASRRDYSQETQYFGPGTRLLVL.

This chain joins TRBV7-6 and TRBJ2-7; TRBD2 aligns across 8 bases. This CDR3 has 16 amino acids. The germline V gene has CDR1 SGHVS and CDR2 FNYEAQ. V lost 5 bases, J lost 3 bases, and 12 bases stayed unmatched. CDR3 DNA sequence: TGTGCCAGCAGCCCCGCAGTACTAGCGGCCAACTACGAGCAGTACTTC. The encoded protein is CASSPAVLAANYEQYF. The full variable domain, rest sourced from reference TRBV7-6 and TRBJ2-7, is GAGVSQSPRYKVTKRGQDVALRCDPISGHVSLYWYRQALGQGPEFLTYFNYEAQQDKSGLPNDRFSAERPEGSISTLTIQRTEQRDSAMYRCASSPAVLAANYEQYFGPGTRLTVT.

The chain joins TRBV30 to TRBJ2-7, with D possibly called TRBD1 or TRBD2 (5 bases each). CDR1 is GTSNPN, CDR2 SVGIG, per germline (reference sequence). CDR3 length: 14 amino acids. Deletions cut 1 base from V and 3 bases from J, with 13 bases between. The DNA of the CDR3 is TGTGCCTGGAGTGATTCCGGGACCCTCTACGAGCAGTACTTC. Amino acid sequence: CAWSDSGTLYEQYF.